The 27 T cell receptor beta chains listed next were all sequenced from one sample in a study of cytomegalovirus exposure and HLA in healthy donors. In the PCR, 60 Vbeta and 13 Jbeta primers were used. Assay: immunoSEQ multiplex PCR; the TCRdb copy retains only in-frame clones and omits some. The repertoire includes around 130,000 clones, roughly four fifths of them detected once, and about 11% sits in the top ten. Material for sequencing was PBMCs. These receptors were taken from a male donor in good health and CMV-seropositive.

The chain couples TRBV6-4 to TRBJ1-5, with 8 bases aligning to TRBD1. This CDR3 has 16 amino acids. The germline V gene encodes CDR1 MRHNA and CDR2 SNTAGT. V lost 0 bases, J lost 10 bases, and 11 bases stayed unmatched. The CDR3 region has the DNA TGTGCCAGCAGTGACTCGGATGGACACAGGGGGGAACCCCAGCATTTT. It codes for CASSDSDGHRGEPQHF.

The V and J genes are TRBV19 and TRBJ2-5, with TRBD1 matching 9 bases. Germline CDR1 is LNHDA and CDR2 is SQIVND (reference sequence). With 5 bases clipped from V and 2 bases from J, the junction kept 12 bases outside the gene matches. The CDR3 has 17 amino acids. The DNA of the CDR3 is TGTGCCAGTAGTCCCATTGGGGGACAGGGATTACAAGAGACCCAGTACTTC. Protein: CASSPIGGQGLQETQYF.

The V and J genes are TRBV7-9 and TRBJ1-2; 9 bases agree with TRBD1. From germline, CDR1 is SEHNR and CDR2 FQNEAQ (reference sequence). V gave up 3 bases and J gave up 8 bases; unmatched junction bases: 10. The CDR3 covers 15 residues. The CDR3 protein is CASSLGRTGEGGYTF. As DNA, the CDR3 is TGTGCCAGCAGCTTGGGTAGGACAGGGGAAGGAGGCTACACCTTC.

This clone occurred once. The chain recombines TRBV18 with TRBJ2-1; 13 bases agree with TRBD2. Losses at the gene ends were 4 bases for V and 0 bases for J; bases not matched to a gene: 6. This CDR3 comprises 18 residues. Germline V gene sequence: CDR1 KGHSH, CDR2 LQKENI. The CDR3 DNA reads TGTGCCAGCTCACTCGGGACTAGCGGGATCTACTCCTACAATGAGCAGTTCTTC. Protein: CASSLGTSGIYSYNEQFF.

About this clone itself: An end of the junction differs from the germline gene, which may be a read error. The chain recombines TRBV7-9 with TRBJ1-3; D unclear. The V gene's germline CDR1 is SEHNR and CDR2 FQNEAQ (reference sequence). The CDR3 is made up of 15 amino acids. CDR3 in amino acids: CSSSSQLGSGNTIYF. The CDR3 DNA reads TGTTCCAGCAGTTCACAGTTAGGCTCTGGAAACACCATATATTTT. Filled out from reference TRBV7-9 and TRBJ1-3, the complete variable domain reads DTGVSQNPRHKITKRGQNVTFRCDPISEHNRLYWYRQTLGQGPEFLTYFQNEAQLEKSRLLSDRFSAERPKGSFSTLEIQRTEQGDSAMYLCSSSSQLGSGNTIYFGEGSWLTVV.

The V call is TRBV2, the J call TRBJ1-2; TRBD1 might be the D (6 bases). The V gene's germline CDR1 is SNHLY and CDR2 FYNNEI. Trimming shortened V by 1 base and J by 8 bases, and 14 bases separated the two germline ends. The CDR3 length is 14 residues. CDR3 DNA sequence: TGTGCCAGCAGTGAAGAAACAGGGACGCAAGGCTACACCTTC. Protein: CASSEETGTQGYTF. The variable domain in full, completed from reference TRBV2 and TRBJ1-2, reads EPEVTQTPSHQVTQMGQEVILRCVPISNHLYFYWYRQILGQKVEFLVSFYNNEISEKSEIFDDQFSVERPDGSNFTLKIRSTKLEDSAMYFCASSEETGTQGYTFGSGTRLTVV.

The CDR3 sequence: CATSPRGATDTQYF. The DNA of the CDR3 is TGTGCCACCAGCCCGCGGGGGGCCACAGATACGCAGTATTTT. The chain links TRBV15 to TRBJ2-3; 8 nucleotides line up with TRBD2. Trimming cost V 5 bases and J 2 bases; bases outside gene matches: 3. Germline V gene data show CDR1 as LNHNV and CDR2 as YYDKDF (reference sequence). The CDR3 loop spans 14 amino acids.

The table lists this clone with a few counts. The chain carries TRBV10-3 and TRBJ2-7; 7 bases align to TRBD2. V shed 0 bases, J shed 4 bases, and the junction held 12 bases outside the gene matches. CDR3 length equals 17 residues. Germline values: CDR1 ENHRY, CDR2 SYGVKD. CDR3 DNA: TGTGCCATCAGTGAGTCGATGGTAGCGGGCCCCTCGTACGAGCAGTACTTC. This encodes CAISESMVAGPSYEQYF.

This clone has only one observation. DNA of the CDR3: TGTGCCAGCAGCCTTAGCGGGAGGGCCGGGGAGCTGTTTTTT. Encoded protein: CASSLSGRAGELFF. J is TRBJ2-2 and V is TRBV13, with 11 bases that match TRBD2. Germline V gene lookup returns CDR1 PRHDT and CDR2 FYEKMQ (reference sequence). The CDR3 has 14 residues. The trim removed 5 bases at V and 6 bases at J, leaving 2 bases unmatched.

The chain joins TRBV29-1 to TRBJ2-3; TRBD2 might be the D (7 bases). Germline lookup yields CDR1 SQVTM and CDR2 ANQGSEA. V was clipped by 4 bases and J by 6 bases, with 17 bases between them. This CDR3 contains 14 residues. The CDR3 loop is CSVAGTPRGDTQYF. For the CDR3, the DNA is TGCAGCGTTGCCGGGACACCGCGGGGGGATACGCAGTATTTT.

The chain couples TRBV6-5 to TRBJ2-7, with TRBD1 identical over 7 bases. V shed 4 bases, J shed 2 bases, and the junction held 5 bases outside the gene matches. The CDR3 is 14 amino acids. Germline V lookup: CDR1 MNHEY, CDR2 SVGAGI. CDR3: CASSSVTGPYEQYF. As DNA, the CDR3 is TGTGCCAGCAGTTCCGTGACAGGGCCCTACGAGCAGTACTTC.

This rearrangement joins TRBV30 to TRBJ2-1; 10 bases fit TRBD2. The germline V gene has CDR1 GTSNPN and CDR2 SVGIG (reference sequence). The length of the CDR3 is 14 residues. Germline trimming cut 8 bases from V and 2 bases from J; bases unmatched to any gene: 6. The CDR3: CAGSGTSAYNEQFF. As DNA, the CDR3 is TGTGCCGGATCAGGGACTAGCGCCTACAATGAGCAGTTCTTC.

This clone was observed a single time. The chain links TRBV19 to TRBJ2-7; the match to TRBD2 covers 13 bases. This CDR3 spans 15 amino acids. Germline V gene lookup returns CDR1 LNHDA and CDR2 SQIVND (reference sequence). V lost 4 bases and J lost 4; bases outside the gene matches: 4. The CDR3 protein is CASSTGTSGIYEQYF. For the CDR3, the DNA is TGTGCCAGTAGTACCGGGACTAGCGGGATTTACGAGCAGTACTTC.

CDR3 in amino acids: CASSSERVDLSSYEQYF. CDR3 nucleotide sequence: TGTGCCAGCAGCTCCGAGAGGGTAGACCTCAGCTCCTACGAGCAGTACTTC. This rearrangement joins TRBV7-9 to TRBJ2-7; tentative D call: TRBD2 (5 bases). Trimming removed 4 bases at V and 0 bases at J, with 19 bases between. Germline CDR1 and CDR2: SEHNR and FQNEAQ (reference sequence). This CDR3 is built from 17 residues.

V gene TRBV5-6 combines with J gene TRBJ1-5; possible D gene TRBD1, 6 bases. The germline gives CDR1 SGHDT, CDR2 YYEEEE. V lost 4 bases to trimming and J lost 7 bases, with 18 bases between them. The CDR3 has 15 residues. The CDR3 sequence: CASSPGWQGNQPQHF. For the CDR3, the DNA is TGTGCCAGCAGCCCCGGTTGGCAGGGGAACCAGCCCCAGCATTTT. Variable domain in full (rest from reference TRBV5-6 and TRBJ1-5): DAGVTQSPTHLIKTRGQQVTLRCSPKSGHDTVSWYQQALGQGPQFIFQYYEEEERQRGNFPDRFSGHQFPNYSSELNVNALLLGDSALYLCASSPGWQGNQPQHFGDGTRLSIL.

The CDR3 region is CASGGQGASYEQYF. In DNA, the CDR3 is TGTGCCAGTGGGGGACAGGGAGCCTCCTACGAGCAGTACTTC. The chain uses TRBV19 and TRBJ2-7, with 9 bases aligning to TRBD1. The V and J ends lost 8 bases and 0 bases, in that order; junction bases with no gene match: 5. Germline-derived CDR1 and CDR2 are LNHDA and SQIVND (reference sequence). There are 14 residues in the CDR3. Based on the CDR3 plus reference TRBV19 and TRBJ2-7, the full variable domain is DGGITQSPKYLFRKEGQNVTLSCEQNLNHDAMYWYRQDPGQGLRLIYYSQIVNDFQKGDIAEGYSVSREKKESFPLTVTSAQKNPTAFYLCASGGQGASYEQYFGPGTRLTVT.

V gene TRBV10-1 combines with J gene TRBJ2-7, with 9 bases lining up with TRBD2. The CDR3 has 14 residues. Germline loops: CDR1 WNHNN, CDR2 SYGVQD (reference sequence). The ends lost 10 bases at V and 2 bases at J; junction bases unmatched: 9. The CDR3 nucleotides read TGCGCCAAGGTCCGGCGGGAGGGAACCTACGAGCAGTACTTC. Translating it yields CAKVRREGTYEQYF.

This clone has just one count. The chain recombines TRBV28 with TRBJ2-5, with a tentative D call TRBD2 (5 bases). Germline V lookup: CDR1 MDHEN, CDR2 SYDVKM. Trimming cost V 10 bases and J 2 bases, with 32 bases left between them. CDR3 length: 19 amino acids. CDR3 protein: CATGAYPGPPGAAQETQYF. The DNA for the CDR3 is TGTGCCACCGGAGCTTACCCGGGCCCCCCCGGAGCGGCTCAAGAGACCCAGTACTTC.

The V call is TRBV12-5, the J call TRBJ2-1, with 8 bases identical to TRBD1. The V gene's germline CDR1 is LGHNT and CDR2 FRNRAP. The V segment lost 4 bases and the J segment 4 bases; nucleotides outside the gene matches: 3. The CDR3 runs 14 residues. The chain's CDR3 is CASGSGDRYNEQFF. The CDR3 region has the DNA TGTGCTAGTGGTTCGGGGGACAGGTACAATGAGCAGTTCTTC.

The chain uses TRBV6-1 and TRBJ2-4; tentative D call: TRBD1 (5 bases). CDR1 MNHNS and CDR2 SASEGT come from the germline V gene. The CDR3 runs to 12 residues. V lost 2 bases, J lost 6 bases, and 5 bases lay in between. For the CDR3, the DNA is TGTGCCAGCAGTGAAAGGGGAAACATTCAGTACTTC. Its protein product is CASSERGNIQYF.

The J gene is TRBJ1-5, the V gene TRBV7-8; D not certain. Germline CDR1 and CDR2: SGHVS and FQNEAQ. This CDR3 comprises 16 residues. Trimming removed 4 bases at V and 2 bases at J, with 15 bases between. The CDR3 DNA is TGTGCCAGCAGCTCCTCCAGGTGGGAGGGCAATCAGCCCCAGCATTTT. Its protein is CASSSSRWEGNQPQHF.

Concerning this clone: The same CDR3 also results from other DNA sequences found in this sample. J is TRBJ2-2 and V is TRBV4-2; 10 bases map to TRBD2. The CDR3 has 17 amino acids. Looked up from germline, CDR1 is LGHNA and CDR2 is YNFKEQ. V gave up 1 base and J gave up 5 bases; unmatched junction bases: 7. The CDR3 DNA follows: TGTGCCAGCAGCCAAGCTCCAGCGGGAGGGGAGACCGGGGAGCTGTTTTTT. It yields the protein CASSQAPAGGETGELFF.

The chain employs TRBV5-5 and TRBJ2-1; 9 nucleotides match TRBD2. V shed 4 bases and J 5 bases; nucleotides not matched to a gene: 10. Per the germline V gene, CDR1 is SGHKS and CDR2 is YYEKEE (reference sequence). The CDR3 runs to 16 residues. CDR3 residues: CASSPRIAGADNEQFF. For the CDR3, the DNA is TGTGCCAGCAGCCCTCGTATAGCGGGAGCCGACAATGAGCAGTTCTTC.

The chain recombines TRBV7-3 with TRBJ2-7, with 8 bases aligning to TRBD2. Germline assignment: CDR1 SGHTA and CDR2 FQGTGA. With V trimmed by 5 bases and J by 7 bases, 4 bases remained unmatched. This CDR3 is 12 amino acids long. The CDR3 spells CASSRAGGEQYF. CDR3 DNA sequence: TGTGCCAGCAGCCGGGCGGGGGGAGAGCAGTACTTC.

V gene TRBV27 combines with J gene TRBJ2-7; 9 bases fit TRBD1. This CDR3 spans 16 amino acids. V gave up 7 bases and J gave up 4 bases; unmatched junction bases: 14. The V gene's germline CDR1 is MNHEY and CDR2 SMNVEV (reference sequence). The CDR3 bases are TGTGCCAGCACCTCCTTAAGGGACAGGGTTCGATACGAGCAGTACTTC. Its translation: CASTSLRDRVRYEQYF.

The rearrangement links TRBV30 to TRBJ2-7; TRBD2 matches 13 bases. The CDR3 consists of 17 residues. V was pared by 2 bases and J by 1 base, with 8 bases of the junction left unmatched. Germline V gene data show CDR1 as GTSNPN and CDR2 as SVGIG (reference sequence). In DNA form, the CDR3 reads TGTGCCTGGAGTTCCGGGACTAGCGGGATCCTTTCCTACGAGCAGTACTTC. Translation gives CAWSSGTSGILSYEQYF. Together with reference TRBV30 and TRBJ2-7, the CDR3 gives the full variable domain: SQTIHQWPATLVQPVGSPLSLECTVEGTSNPNLYWYRQAAGRGLQLLFYSVGIGQISSEVPQNLSASRPQDRQFILSSKKLLLSDSGFYLCAWSSGTSGILSYEQYFGPGTRLTVT.

This sequence joins TRBV29-1 and TRBJ2-4; no clear D. Germline V lookup: CDR1 SQVTM, CDR2 ANQGSEA. Trimming removed 2 bases at V and 3 bases at J, with 8 bases between. The CDR3 length is 13 residues. CDR3 nucleotide sequence: TGCAGCGTTGAAAGTCAGTTCAAAAACATTCAGTACTTC. Translation gives CSVESQFKNIQYF. Supplemented by reference TRBV29-1 and TRBJ2-4, the full variable domain reads SAVISQKPSRDICQRGTSLTIQCQVDSQVTMMFWYRQQPGQSLTLIATANQGSEATYESGFVIDKFPISRPNLTFSTLTVSNMSPEDSSIYLCSVESQFKNIQYFGAGTRLSVL.